This T cell receptor (beta chain) comes out of a study of CD8 T cells in ankylosing spondylitis. Study results and limitations: Typical of ankylosing spondylitis blood, it appeared, was a TCR beta motif of 7 or 8 highly homologous variants.

TCRdb fed the 5' RACE reads into MiXCR, producing one record per CDR3 protein. The sample yields approximately 400,000 distinct CDR3 sequences, 15% to 20% seen once. Trimming cost V 7 bases and J 6 bases, with 8 bases left between them. The CDR3 sequence is 11 residues long. This clonotype was seen a handful of times. The antigen is unknown. Source material: blood, either unsorted or a sorted T cell fraction (not recorded which). This clonotype was sampled from a male donor with ankylosing spondylitis. This sequence joins TRBV12-3 or TRBV12-4 and TRBJ2-3, with D possibly TRBD2 on 5 matching bases. The CDR3 here is CASTIADTQYF. CDR3 coding DNA: TGTGCCAGCACCATAGCGGATACGCAGTATTTT.